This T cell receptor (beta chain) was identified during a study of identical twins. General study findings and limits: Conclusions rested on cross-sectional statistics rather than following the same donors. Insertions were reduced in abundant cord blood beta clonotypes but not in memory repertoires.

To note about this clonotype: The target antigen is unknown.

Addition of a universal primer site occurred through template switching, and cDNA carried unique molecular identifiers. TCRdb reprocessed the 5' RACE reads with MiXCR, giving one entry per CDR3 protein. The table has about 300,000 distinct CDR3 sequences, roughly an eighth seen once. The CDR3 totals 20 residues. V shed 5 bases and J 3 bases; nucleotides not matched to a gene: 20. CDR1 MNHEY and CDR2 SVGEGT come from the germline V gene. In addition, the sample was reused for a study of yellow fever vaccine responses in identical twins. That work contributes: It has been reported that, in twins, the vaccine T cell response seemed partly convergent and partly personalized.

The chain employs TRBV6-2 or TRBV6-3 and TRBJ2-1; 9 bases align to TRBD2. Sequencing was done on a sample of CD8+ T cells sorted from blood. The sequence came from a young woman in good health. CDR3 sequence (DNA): TGTGCCAGCAGTATCCCCGCTAGCGGGAACTCCCATGCTGGCTACAATGAGCAGTTCTTC. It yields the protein CASSIPASGNSHAGYNEQFF.